The 31 T cell receptor beta chains presented below share a single source sample, sequenced in a study of OX40 agonist ivuxolimab in advanced cancers. Sequencing was performed with immunoSEQ multiplex PCR; in TCRdb, only in-frame clones are kept and a portion is missing. The sample carries 53,000 or so clones, 75% to 90% recorded once. This specimen consisted of CD4+ or CD8+ T cells sorted from blood, obtained in a trial of the OX40 agonist ivuxolimab. These receptor sequences come from an adult with an advanced solid tumor such as melanoma, head and neck, liver or kidney cancer.

This clone showed up just a few times. The V gene is TRBV5-6, the J gene TRBJ2-5, with 10 positions matching TRBD2. This CDR3 comprises 16 residues. In germline, CDR1 is SGHDT, CDR2 YYEEEE. V shed 0 bases, J shed 5 bases, and the junction held 7 bases outside the gene matches. The CDR3 bases are TGTGCCAGCAGCTTGGCTTTGGGGACTAGCGATGAGACCCAGTACTTC. It translates to CASSLALGTSDETQYF.

The V gene is TRBV6-5, the J gene TRBJ2-2, with TRBD2 as a possible D gene (6 bases). V lost 0 bases, J lost 7 bases, and 12 bases lay in between. CDR3 length equals 15 residues. In germline, CDR1 is MNHEY, CDR2 SVGAGI. CDR3 sequence (DNA): TGTGCCAGCAGTTACTCGACGGGGGTGGGCGGGGAGCTGTTTTTT. Translation: CASSYSTGVGGELFF.

The J gene is TRBJ2-1, the V gene TRBV14; either TRBD1 or TRBD2 may supply D (5 bases each). Germline V gene lookup returns CDR1 SGHDN and CDR2 FVKESK. The V gene lost 2 bases and the J gene lost 0 bases, with 17 bases spanning the gap. There are 18 residues in the CDR3. The CDR3 region has the DNA TGTGCCAGCAGCCAATCAATAGGCCGGGGCAGCTCCTACAATGAGCAGTTCTTC. The encoded protein is CASSQSIGRGSSYNEQFF.

V is TRBV18 and J is TRBJ1-5; no reliable D call. V lost 4 bases and J 0 bases, leaving 13 bases between the germline ends. The CDR3 loop spans 16 amino acids. In germline, CDR1 is KGHSH, CDR2 LQKENI. CDR3 bases: TGTGCCAGCTCACTCGGACGGCTCTATAGCAATCAGCCCCAGCATTTT. Protein sequence: CASSLGRLYSNQPQHF.

This rearrangement joins TRBV5-5 to TRBJ2-7, with D perhaps assigned TRBD1 or TRBD2 (6 bases each). The CDR3 has 14 residues. Between the trimmed V and J ends, which lost 2 bases and 6 bases, there was a span of 15 bases. Germline V CDR1 and CDR2: SGHKS, YYEKEE (reference sequence). The CDR3 is CASSFFDRRGEQYF. CDR3 DNA sequence: TGTGCCAGCAGCTTCTTTGACAGGAGGGGCGAGCAGTACTTC.

CDR3 protein: CASTHGTGLGNEQFF. DNA of the CDR3: TGTGCCAGCACCCACGGGACAGGGCTTGGCAATGAGCAGTTCTTC. The chain has TRBV6-6 and TRBJ2-1; 9 bases agree with TRBD1. The CDR3 sequence is 15 residues long. Germline loops: CDR1 MNHNY, CDR2 SVGAGI (reference sequence). V shed 7 bases, J shed 6 bases, and the junction held 10 bases outside the gene matches.

V gene TRBV6-1 combines with J gene TRBJ1-1; 8 nucleotides align to TRBD1. The V gene's germline CDR1 is MNHNS and CDR2 SASEGT. The CDR3 has 13 amino acids. J lost 1 base, V lost 8 bases, and 3 bases had no gene match. The CDR3 reads CASFQGANTEAFF. The CDR3 DNA sequence: TGTGCCAGCTTCCAGGGGGCGAACACTGAAGCTTTCTTT.

This chain links TRBV9 with TRBJ2-7; D ambiguous. V dropped 0 bases and J dropped 2 bases, with 6 bases sitting between them. The CDR3 contains 13 residues. CDR1 is SGDLS and CDR2 is YYNGEE in the germline V gene. CDR3 bases: TGTGCCAGCAGCGTAGCTCCGACCTACGAGCAGTACTTC. Translated, it gives CASSVAPTYEQYF.

The chain carries TRBV19 and TRBJ2-3, with D possibly TRBD1 on 5 matching bases. The CDR3 totals 15 residues. The germline CDR1 and CDR2 sequences are LNHDA and SQIVND (reference sequence). The V end lost 6 bases, the J end lost 5 bases, and 18 bases lay between the germline ends. This CDR3 reads CASSELRPRVDTQYF. The CDR3 DNA is TGTGCCAGTAGCGAGTTAAGGCCCAGGGTAGATACGCAGTATTTT.

V usage is TRBV2 and J usage is TRBJ2-7; D remains unclear. The V end was cut by 5 bases, the J end by 3 bases, with 8 bases between. Germline values: CDR1 SNHLY, CDR2 FYNNEI. The CDR3 is made up of 12 amino acids. The chain's CDR3 is CASSKWDYEQYF. CDR3 sequence (DNA): TGTGCCAGCAGTAAATGGGACTACGAGCAGTACTTC. Based on the CDR3 plus reference TRBV2 and TRBJ2-7, the full variable domain is EPEVTQTPSHQVTQMGQEVILRCVPISNHLYFYWYRQILGQKVEFLVSFYNNEISEKSEIFDDQFSVERPDGSNFTLKIRSTKLEDSAMYFCASSKWDYEQYFGPGTRLTVT.

Remarks on this clone: The DNA is omitted, as the CDR3 cannot be located on it reliably, and the CDR3 follows TCRdb's listing. The CDR3 spells CASSFLADTQYF. J is TRBJ2-3 and V is TRBV28. Including both end residues, the CDR3 is 12 amino acids long. In germline, CDR1 is MDHEN, CDR2 SYDVKM.

The chain has TRBV25-1 and TRBJ1-1; D is unclear. This CDR3 is built from 14 residues. Looked up from germline, CDR1 is MGHDK and CDR2 is SYGVNS. Trimming took 7 bases from V and 1 from J, leaving 13 bases between them. CDR3 amino acids: CASTPGPGNTEAFF. CDR3 sequence (DNA): TGTGCCAGCACCCCCGGTCCGGGGAACACTGAAGCTTTCTTT. Combining the CDR3 with reference TRBV25-1 and TRBJ1-1 gives the whole variable domain EADIYQTPRYLVIGTGKKITLECSQTMGHDKMYWYQQDPGMELHLIHYSYGVNSTEKGDLSSESTVSRIRTEHFPLTLESARPSHTSQYLCASTPGPGNTEAFFGQGTRLTVV.

CDR3 DNA sequence: TGTGCCTGGAGTGTAGACGGGTTCTCCTACAATGAGCAGTTCTTC. The encoded protein is CAWSVDGFSYNEQFF. The V and J genes are TRBV30 and TRBJ2-1; D ambiguous. This CDR3 contains 15 residues. Germline V gives CDR1 GTSNPN, CDR2 SVGIG (reference sequence). The germline V and J ends were trimmed by 0 bases and 0 bases, with 9 bases remaining between them.

The chain combines TRBV29-1 with TRBJ2-1; TRBD2 matches 7 bases. Germline assignment: CDR1 SQVTM and CDR2 ANQGSEA. CDR3 length: 14 residues. After removal of 6 bases from V and 4 bases from J, the junction contained 9 bases not matched to a gene. The CDR3, as DNA: TGCAGCGTGATGGGGGGAGGGCCGTACAATGAGCAGTTCTTC. As protein: CSVMGGGPYNEQFF.

This clone has just a few counts. The CDR3 reads CASTQGEGSPLHF. The CDR3 DNA follows: TGTGCCAGCACCCAGGGGGAGGGATCACCCCTCCACTTT. J is TRBJ1-6 and V is TRBV6-6; 7 bases map to TRBD1. The CDR3 has 13 residues. Losses at the gene ends were 7 bases for V and 10 bases for J; bases not matched to a gene: 7. CDR1 MNHNY and CDR2 SVGAGI come from the germline V gene (reference sequence).

The chain carries TRBV7-8 and TRBJ1-5, with a possible D match to TRBD1 (6 bases). The germline V and J ends were trimmed by 3 bases and 4 bases, with 13 bases remaining between them. This CDR3 is built from 15 residues. Germline CDR1 is SGHVS and CDR2 is FQNEAQ. The CDR3 reads CASSFDRSWNQPQHF. As DNA, the CDR3 is TGTGCCAGCAGCTTCGACAGGTCTTGGAATCAGCCCCAGCATTTT.

The chain couples TRBV28 to TRBJ1-1; D is possibly TRBD1 (5 bases). V lost 5 bases to trimming and J lost 5 bases, with 21 bases between them. The CDR3 spans 16 residues. Germline CDR1 reads MDHEN; CDR2 reads SYDVKM. The CDR3 region has the DNA TGTGCCAGCAGTCCGAAAATGGTTGGGGCCAGAACTGAAGCTTTCTTT. Translating gives CASSPKMVGARTEAFF.

The V gene is TRBV5-1, the J gene TRBJ2-2, with D possibly being TRBD1 (5 bases). Looked up from germline, CDR1 is SGHRS and CDR2 is YFSETQ. V lost 7 bases and J 4 bases, leaving 11 bases between the germline ends. The CDR3 runs to 13 residues. This chain's CDR3 is CASSTDLTGELFF. The DNA for the CDR3 is TGCGCCAGCTCGACAGATCTCACCGGGGAGCTGTTTTTT.

This clone appeared a single time. The chain links TRBV9 to TRBJ1-1, with D uncertain. The CDR3 spans 14 residues. In germline, CDR1 is SGDLS, CDR2 YYNGEE. The V and J ends lost 0 bases and 0 bases respectively, with 6 bases between them. The CDR3 bases are TGTGCCAGCAGCGTAGATCAGGTGAACACTGAAGCTTTCTTT. It is translated as CASSVDQVNTEAFF.

The chain recombines TRBV11-2 with TRBJ1-2; TRBD1 aligns across 9 bases. Germline V CDR1 and CDR2: SGHAT, FQNNGV. V shed 6 bases, J shed 1 base, and the junction held 9 bases outside the gene matches. This CDR3 spans 16 amino acids. CDR3 in amino acids: CASSHTGTGLNYGYTF. The CDR3 nucleotides read TGTGCCAGCAGTCACACCGGGACAGGGCTTAACTATGGCTACACCTTC.

As to this clone: Sequence at one end of the junction differs from germline and may be a read error. The chain couples TRBV29-1 to TRBJ2-7, with D perhaps being TRBD1 or TRBD2 (5 bases each). Germline V gene lookup returns CDR1 SQVTM and CDR2 ANQGSEA. This CDR3 spans 15 amino acids. CDR3 sequence reads: CSVEAGPGSSYEQCF. Written as DNA, the CDR3 is TGCAGCGTTGAAGCGGGGCCAGGGAGCTCCTACGAGCAGTGCTTC.

The gene calls are TRBV13 and TRBJ2-2; 13 positions match TRBD2. J was trimmed by 3 bases and V by 1 base; bases with no gene match: 11. This CDR3 comprises 20 residues. The germline gives CDR1 PRHDT, CDR2 FYEKMQ (reference sequence). CDR3 in amino acids: CASSLVPGLAGKGHTGELFF. In nucleotides, the CDR3 is TGTGCCAGCAGCTTAGTGCCGGGACTAGCGGGAAAGGGGCACACCGGGGAGCTGTTTTTT.

This chain links TRBV21-1 with TRBJ2-7; the table gives TRBD1 as D, unverified against the DNA. TRBV21-1 is a known pseudogene. This CDR3 region has 18 residues. The CDR3 region is CASSHRDRGRLSSYEQYF. The CDR3, as DNA: TGTGCCAGCAGCCATCGGGACAGGGGGCGACTAAGCTCCTACGAGCAGTACTTC.

J is TRBJ1-3 and V is TRBV19, with unresolved D. Trimming took off 6 bases at V and 0 bases at J, with 15 bases between the two ends. The CDR3 is 16 residues long. CDR1 LNHDA and CDR2 SQIVND come from the germline V gene (reference sequence). CDR3 bases: TGTGCCAGTAGGAGTACGGGCTATACCTCTGGAAACACCATATATTTT. Translation gives CASRSTGYTSGNTIYF.

This sequence joins TRBV6-5 and TRBJ1-2; unclear D gene. Germline V lookup: CDR1 MNHEY, CDR2 SVGAGI. Deletions cut 0 bases from V and 2 bases from J, with 7 bases between. This CDR3 is 14 amino acids long. CDR3 loop: CASSYSGGNYGYTF. CDR3 DNA sequence: TGTGCCAGCAGTTACTCAGGCGGAAACTATGGCTACACCTTC.

V and J are TRBV11-2 and TRBJ2-1; TRBD2 agrees at 10 bases. This CDR3 region has 15 residues. After removal of 5 bases from V and 5 bases from J, the junction contained 6 bases not matched to a gene. Germline-derived CDR1 and CDR2 are SGHAT and FQNNGV. CDR3 DNA sequence: TGTGCCAGCAGCCCCTGGACTAGCGGAAACAATGAGCAGTTCTTC. This encodes CASSPWTSGNNEQFF.

The rearrangement links TRBV14 to TRBJ2-1; D is possibly TRBD1 or TRBD2 (5 bases each). This CDR3 has 17 amino acids. Looked up from germline, CDR1 is SGHDN and CDR2 is FVKESK. Trimming left V 0 bases short and J 5 bases short, with 17 bases between. Here the CDR3 DNA reads TGTGCCAGCAGCCAAGATCCTGGGGGATTGTTCGACAATGAGCAGTTCTTC. It encodes CASSQDPGGLFDNEQFF.

Here the CDR3 DNA reads TGTGCCAGCAGCTGGACAGGGAATTATCGTCCTGGAAACACCATATATTTT. It specifies CASSWTGNYRPGNTIYF. The genes are TRBV13 and TRBJ1-3; TRBD1 matches at 8 bases. CDR3 length: 17 amino acids. Germline V gene sequence: CDR1 PRHDT, CDR2 FYEKMQ (reference sequence). Trimming removed 4 bases from V and 2 bases from J; junction bases left unmatched: 10.

The chain recombines TRBV7-2 with TRBJ1-4, with TRBD1 matching over 7 bases. The CDR3 extends over 14 amino acids. Germline V gene sequence: CDR1 SGHTA, CDR2 FQGNSA. V trimming: 3 bases; J trimming: 7 bases; junction bases outside the gene matches: 5. The CDR3 loop reads CASSFDRASEKLFF. The CDR3 coding sequence is TGTGCCAGCAGCTTTGACAGGGCCTCTGAAAAACTGTTTTTT. The full variable domain, in which reference TRBV7-2 and TRBJ1-4 provide the parts outside the CDR3, is GAGVSQSPSNKVTEKGKDVELRCDPISGHTALYWYRQSLGQGLEFLIYFQGNSAPDKSGLPSDRFSAERTGGSVSTLTIQRTQQEDSAVYLCASSFDRASEKLFFGSGTQLSVL.

The chain is built from TRBV7-3 and TRBJ2-5; 7 bases line up with TRBD2. This CDR3 is built from 15 residues. V shed 2 bases and J 2 bases; nucleotides not matched to a gene: 5. In germline, CDR1 is SGHTA, CDR2 FQGTGA. The CDR3 protein is CASSLGRGGQETQYF. CDR3 bases: TGTGCCAGCAGCTTAGGCCGCGGGGGACAAGAGACCCAGTACTTC.

V is TRBV5-1 and J is TRBJ2-4; 7 nucleotides line up with TRBD1. The CDR3 consists of 17 residues. V shed 3 bases and J 0 bases; nucleotides not matched to a gene: 9. Germline V CDR1 and CDR2: SGHRS, YFSETQ. The CDR3: CASSWGRDSLAKNIQYF. In DNA form, the CDR3 reads TGCGCCAGCAGCTGGGGCAGGGACAGCCTAGCCAAAAACATTCAGTACTTC.